A single sample gave rise to the 30 T cell receptor beta chains below, sequenced in a study of response to subunit inactivated influenza vaccine. From the RT-PCR reads, TCRdb called clonotypes with MiXCR, one entry per CDR3 protein. The table includes around 320,000 distinct CDR3 sequences, 20% to 25% detected once. Material: PBMCs from blood, obtained less than 22 months after vaccination. The receptors originated from a man aged 45-69 years who received an inactivated influenza vaccine.

This clonotype appeared once. J is TRBJ2-7 and V is TRBV9; a weak D match, TRBD2 (5 bases). The CDR3 runs to 15 residues. Germline V lookup: CDR1 SGDLS, CDR2 YYNGEE. With 2 bases removed from V and 3 bases from J, the gap between germline ends came to 15 bases. Here the CDR3 DNA reads TGTGCCAGCAGCGTTGCACCGGGGTCTGACTACGAGCAGTACTTC. It codes for CASSVAPGSDYEQYF.

This clonotype occurred a few times. The V gene is TRBV7-2, the J gene TRBJ1-4; a weak D match, TRBD1 (5 bases). Germline V gives CDR1 SGHTA, CDR2 FQGNSA. With 5 bases removed from V and 2 bases from J, the gap between germline ends came to 15 bases. The CDR3 contains 16 residues. CDR3: CASSRLIGGTNEKLFF. The DNA for the CDR3 is TGTGCCAGCAGCCGCCTGATTGGGGGGACTAATGAAAAACTGTTTTTT.

This chain links TRBV5-4 with TRBJ2-5; D is possibly TRBD1 (5 bases). Trimming removed 0 bases from V and 2 bases from J, with 8 bases in between. The CDR3 extends over 14 amino acids. Per germline, CDR1 SGHNT and CDR2 YYREEE (reference sequence). CDR3 bases: TGTGCCAGCAGCTTGGTGGACATGCAAGAGACCCAGTACTTC. Its protein product is CASSLVDMQETQYF.

In its sample, this clonotype was seen a few times. This chain joins TRBV5-1 and TRBJ1-1; a weak D match, TRBD1 (5 bases). This CDR3 has 15 residues. Germline CDR1 is SGHRS and CDR2 is YFSETQ. Trimming took 4 bases from V and 0 from J, leaving 13 bases between them. The CDR3 DNA sequence: TGCGCCAGCAGCGCTGGTGGGGCCATGAACACTGAAGCTTTCTTT. It specifies CASSAGGAMNTEAFF.

This clonotype turned up a few times. The chain employs TRBV20-1 and TRBJ2-5, with TRBD2 matching 14 bases. Losses at the gene ends were 4 bases for V and 5 bases for J; bases not matched to a gene: 6. Germline assignment: CDR1 DFQATT and CDR2 SNEGSKA (reference sequence). The CDR3 is made up of 15 amino acids. The DNA of the CDR3 is TGCAGTGCTAAGGGACTAGCGGGAGTTCGGGAGACCCAGTACTTC. It specifies CSAKGLAGVRETQYF.

The chain couples TRBV6-5 to TRBJ2-4; D unclear. Germline CDR1 MNHEY, CDR2 SVGAGI. V lost 2 bases, J lost 3 bases, and 8 bases lay in between. This CDR3 contains 14 residues. This CDR3 is CASSYLMGKNIQYF. Written as DNA, the CDR3 is TGTGCCAGCAGTTACCTAATGGGCAAAAACATTCAGTACTTC.

In its sample, this clonotype was seen once. The V gene is TRBV7-2, the J gene TRBJ1-1; D remains ambiguous. V was shortened by 1 base and J by 1 base, with 10 bases between the two germline ends. Per the germline V gene, CDR1 is SGHTA and CDR2 is FQGNSA. This CDR3 is built from 15 residues. In DNA form, the CDR3 reads TGTGCCAGCAGCTTAGTGTTCCGGACGAACACTGAAGCTTTCTTT. Translated, it gives CASSLVFRTNTEAFF.

This clonotype was recorded at least ten times. The chain employs TRBV29-1 and TRBJ1-4, with D tentatively TRBD1 (5 bases). CDR3 length: 14 residues. V shed 5 bases and J shed 5 bases, with 15 bases lying between them. Germline V gene sequence: CDR1 SQVTM, CDR2 ANQGSEA. The chain's CDR3 is CSVPGDGQNEKLFF. The CDR3 nucleotides read TGCAGCGTTCCTGGGGACGGACAAAATGAAAAACTGTTTTTT.

This clonotype has a handful of counts. The chain links TRBV5-5 to TRBJ1-1, with D possibly being TRBD1 (6 bases). Trimming removed 4 bases at V and 8 bases at J, with 15 bases between. Looked up from germline, CDR1 is SGHKS and CDR2 is YYEKEE (reference sequence). The CDR3 runs to 13 residues. Here the CDR3 reads CASSPLGAREAFF. DNA of the CDR3: TGTGCCAGCAGCCCATTGGGGGCGAGGGAAGCTTTCTTT.

Worth noting for this clonotype: It is likely a read error, because the conserved phenylalanine at the end of the CDR3 is missing. This rearrangement joins TRBV2 to TRBJ1-4, with D perhaps matching TRBD1 (6 bases). Germline V lookup: CDR1 SNHLY, CDR2 FYNNEI. Trimming left V 7 bases short and J 8 bases short, with 20 bases between. This CDR3 contains 15 residues. The DNA for the CDR3 is TGTGCCAGCACCCCGGACTGGGGACATTCCGAAAAACTGTTTTTA. Translating it yields CASTPDWGHSEKLFL.

This clonotype has more than one count but fewer than ten. The V call is TRBV20-1, the J call TRBJ1-2, with no clear D. The germline V and J ends were trimmed by 2 bases and 3 bases, with 10 bases remaining between them. The CDR3 runs to 13 residues. The V gene's germline CDR1 is DFQATT and CDR2 SNEGSKA (reference sequence). The CDR3 bases are TGCAGTGCTAGAATGCCCGTTGACTATGGCTACACCTTC. The encoded protein is CSARMPVDYGYTF.

The sample holds a few counts of this clonotype. This rearrangement joins TRBV3-1 to TRBJ2-6, with TRBD1 matching 8 bases. With 4 bases clipped from V and 5 bases from J, the junction kept 13 bases outside the gene matches. From germline, CDR1 is LGHDT and CDR2 YNNKEL (reference sequence). This CDR3 region has 18 residues. DNA for the CDR3: TGTGCCAGCAGCCTCCACCCTAGAGGACAGGGTTGGGCCAACGTCCTGACTTTC. Translating it yields CASSLHPRGQGWANVLTF.

This clonotype showed up just a few times. This chain connects TRBV27 to TRBJ1-6, with 9 bases lining up with TRBD1. V trimming: 7 bases; J trimming: 9 bases; junction bases outside the gene matches: 7. The CDR3 consists of 14 residues. Germline V lookup: CDR1 MNHEY, CDR2 SMNVEV (reference sequence). The CDR3 spells CASTRQGVGSPLHF. The CDR3 nucleotides are TGTGCCAGCACCCGACAGGGGGTTGGTTCACCCCTCCACTTT.

This clonotype was found a few times. The chain joins TRBV29-1 to TRBJ1-4, with a possible D match to TRBD1 (5 bases). V was trimmed by 7 bases and J by 10 bases, leaving 22 bases between them. Germline V gene sequence: CDR1 SQVTM, CDR2 ANQGSEA. The CDR3 spans 14 residues. CDR3 protein: CSADLGRGEVKLFF. The CDR3 DNA reads TGCAGCGCAGATCTTGGGAGGGGTGAGGTAAAACTGTTTTTT.

This clonotype has only a few counts. This chain connects TRBV7-2 to TRBJ1-1; no clear D gene. The CDR3 length is 15 residues. With 1 base removed from V and 6 bases from J, the gap between germline ends came to 15 bases. Germline CDR1 SGHTA, CDR2 FQGNSA. CDR3 protein: CASSLESSVAAEAFF. The DNA for the CDR3 is TGTGCCAGCAGCTTAGAGAGTTCAGTGGCCGCTGAAGCTTTCTTT.

The chain links TRBV9 to TRBJ2-2, with TRBD2 as a possible D gene (5 bases). CDR3 size: 17 residues. Germline assignment: CDR1 SGDLS and CDR2 YYNGEE. Trimming shortened V by 2 bases and J by 0 bases, and 14 bases separated the two germline ends. The CDR3 DNA is TGTGCCAGCAGCGTCAATCCGAGGGATGCGAACACCGGGGAGCTGTTTTTT. It translates to CASSVNPRDANTGELFF. Variable domain in full (rest from reference TRBV9 and TRBJ2-2): DSGVTQTPKHLITATGQRVTLRCSPRSGDLSVYWYQQSLDQGLQFLIQYYNGEERAKGNILERFSAQQFPDLHSELNLSSLELGDSALYFCASSVNPRDANTGELFFGEGSRLTVL.

This clonotype was detected only a few times. The chain carries TRBV2 and TRBJ1-2, with a tentative D call TRBD1 (5 bases). This CDR3 spans 14 amino acids. CDR1 and CDR2 from the germline V gene are SNHLY and FYNNEI. Trimming left V 2 bases short and J 7 bases short, with 14 bases between. The CDR3 region is CASSERGAAGGYTF. As DNA, the CDR3 is TGTGCCAGCAGTGAAAGAGGGGCTGCCGGTGGCTACACCTTC.

The chain recombines TRBV20-1 with TRBJ2-5; tentatively, D is TRBD2 (6 bases). Germline CDR1 is DFQATT and CDR2 is SNEGSKA (reference sequence). The CDR3 is made up of 14 amino acids. V lost 3 bases to trimming and J lost 1 base, with 12 bases between them. CDR3 protein: CSASDRLGQETQYF. The DNA of the CDR3 is TGCAGTGCTAGTGATAGACTAGGCCAAGAGACCCAGTACTTC.

This chain connects TRBV10-3 to TRBJ2-5; 9 nucleotides agree with TRBD2. Germline values: CDR1 ENHRY, CDR2 SYGVKD. Trimming cost V 4 bases and J 1 base; bases outside gene matches: 7. This CDR3 spans 16 amino acids. CDR3 sequence reads: CAISALAGAVQETQYF. The CDR3 nucleotides are TGTGCCATCAGTGCTTTAGCGGGGGCCGTCCAAGAGACCCAGTACTTC.

This chain connects TRBV5-1 to TRBJ2-5; possible D gene TRBD1, 6 bases. Per the germline V gene, CDR1 is SGHRS and CDR2 is YFSETQ. The CDR3 extends over 14 amino acids. The germline V and J ends were trimmed by 4 bases and 5 bases, with 15 bases remaining between them. The CDR3 DNA sequence: TGCGCCAGCAGCCCCACAGGGAGTTACGAGACCCAGTACTTC. It yields the protein CASSPTGSYETQYF.

At least ten counts were recorded for this clonotype. The CDR3 DNA follows: TGTGCCAGGGAGGTGGAGGGATTACCTGAAGCTTTCTTT. Translating gives CAREVEGLPEAFF. The chain has TRBV3-1 and TRBJ1-1, with no clear D. Germline V gene data show CDR1 as LGHDT and CDR2 as YNNKEL (reference sequence). This CDR3 has 13 residues. V shed 9 bases and J shed 6 bases, with 17 bases lying between them. The complete variable domain, with remaining parts taken from reference TRBV3-1 and TRBJ1-1, reads DTAVSQTPKYLVTQMGNDKSIKCEQNLGHDTMYWYKQDSKKFLKIMFSYNNKELIINETVPNRFSPKSPDKAHLNLHINSLELGDSAVYFCAREVEGLPEAFFGQGTRLTVV.

J is TRBJ2-7 and V is TRBV7-8, with D possibly TRBD2 on 5 matching bases. Looked up from germline, CDR1 is SGHVS and CDR2 is FQNEAQ. The ends were cut back, 8 bases at V and 3 bases at J, with 17 bases in the middle. CDR3 size: 14 residues. CDR3 DNA: TGTGCCAGCGCAACGACTAACGTCGGCTACGAGCAGTACTTC. This sequence encodes CASATTNVGYEQYF.

The CDR3 nucleotides are TGTGCCAGCAGTTATAGGACTAGCGGGGCCCAGAACACCGGGGAGCTGTTTTTT. This encodes CASSYRTSGAQNTGELFF. The chain carries TRBV6-2 or TRBV6-3 and TRBJ2-2; 12 nucleotides agree with TRBD2. The CDR3 is made up of 18 amino acids. The trim removed 3 bases at V and 1 base at J, leaving 6 bases unmatched. Germline V CDR1 and CDR2: MNHEY, SVGEGT.

This clonotype was seen many times. V is TRBV5-6 and J is TRBJ1-1; D is ambiguous. The CDR3 has 12 residues. Trimming pared 2 bases from V and 4 bases from J, leaving 6 bases between. Germline values: CDR1 SGHDT, CDR2 YYEEEE. CDR3 in DNA: TGTGCCAGCAGCTTAGGGTCCACTGAAGCTTTCTTT. Translating gives CASSLGSTEAFF.

CDR3 sequence reads: CASSEGGSGDEQFF. For the CDR3, the DNA is TGTGCCAGCAGTGAAGGTGGGAGTGGGGATGAGCAGTTCTTC. The rearrangement links TRBV2 to TRBJ2-1; D may be TRBD2 (5 bases). Germline V gives CDR1 SNHLY, CDR2 FYNNEI. The V gene lost 1 base and the J gene lost 8 bases, with 12 bases spanning the gap. The CDR3 runs to 14 residues. Supplemented by reference TRBV2 and TRBJ2-1, the full variable domain reads EPEVTQTPSHQVTQMGQEVILRCVPISNHLYFYWYRQILGQKVEFLVSFYNNEISEKSEIFDDQFSVERPDGSNFTLKIRSTKLEDSAMYFCASSEGGSGDEQFFGPGTRLTVL.

In its sample, this clonotype was seen many times. The chain combines TRBV29-1 with TRBJ1-5; D call uncertain. Trimming shortened V by 4 bases and J by 3 bases, and 7 bases separated the two germline ends. The CDR3 contains 12 residues. Germline V gene lookup returns CDR1 SQVTM and CDR2 ANQGSEA. The CDR3 sequence is CSVGDVNQPQHF. CDR3 in DNA: TGCAGCGTTGGAGACGTCAATCAGCCCCAGCATTTT. Variable domain in full (rest from reference TRBV29-1 and TRBJ1-5): SAVISQKPSRDICQRGTSLTIQCQVDSQVTMMFWYRQQPGQSLTLIATANQGSEATYESGFVIDKFPISRPNLTFSTLTVSNMSPEDSSIYLCSVGDVNQPQHFGDGTRLSIL.

The rearrangement joins TRBV4-3 to TRBJ1-2, with D hard to call. V was trimmed by 0 bases and J by 0 bases, leaving 8 bases between them. Germline V gene sequence: CDR1 LGHNA, CDR2 YSLEER. The CDR3 totals 15 residues. CDR3 sequence reads: CASSQDFVANYGYTF. CDR3 nucleotide sequence: TGCGCCAGCAGCCAAGATTTTGTAGCTAACTATGGCTACACCTTC.

This clonotype was counted between two and nine times. The rearrangement joins TRBV7-9 to TRBJ2-1; D uncertain. Per germline, CDR1 SEHNR and CDR2 FQNEAQ (reference sequence). Trimming shortened V by 2 bases and J by 2 bases, and 7 bases separated the two germline ends. The CDR3 length is 14 residues. This CDR3 reads CASSLPDAYNEQFF. CDR3 nucleotides: TGTGCCAGCAGCTTACCCGACGCCTACAATGAGCAGTTCTTC. Variable domain in full (rest from reference TRBV7-9 and TRBJ2-1): DTGVSQNPRHKITKRGQNVTFRCDPISEHNRLYWYRQTLGQGPEFLTYFQNEAQLEKSRLLSDRFSAERPKGSFSTLEIQRTEQGDSAMYLCASSLPDAYNEQFFGPGTRLTVL.

In the case of this clonotype: A read error may account for a junction end that differs from germline. CDR3 residues: CASSVSAQRGVGPQYF. The CDR3 DNA reads as TGTGCCAGCAGCGTAAGTGCTCAGCGGGGGGTCGGCCCGCAATATTTT. The V gene is TRBV9, the J gene TRBJ2-3, with 9 positions matching TRBD2. The CDR3 is 16 residues long. CDR1 and CDR2 from the germline V gene are SGDLS and YYNGEE.

This sequence joins TRBV12-3 or TRBV12-4 and TRBJ1-4; 8 bases align to TRBD1. Unmatched junction bases numbered 3, after V lost 3 bases and J lost 3 bases. The CDR3 is made up of 15 amino acids. CDR3 amino acids: CASSFQGAANEKLFF. The DNA for the CDR3 is TGTGCCAGCAGTTTCCAGGGGGCGGCTAATGAAAAACTGTTTTTT.